This is a list of T cell receptor beta chains from one sample in a study of CD8+ T cells in alopecia areata. Here immunoSEQ multiplex PCR was the method, and the copy in TCRdb shows in-frame clones only, minus some. This sample yields 150,000 or so clones, of which over 70% are seen a single time; roughly 16% belongs to the top ten. This specimen consisted of CD8+ T cells sorted from blood, obtained at week 0. These receptors all stem from a human donor with alopecia areata. Each CDR3 is given with its conserved first and last residue. A D gene is named only where the DNA matches it firmly. Some rows have no size entry. The others give once, few or many, or a class for an expanded clone.

V	J	size	D	DNA	CDR3
TRBV5-6	TRBJ2-2	once	-	TGTGCCAGCAGCTTGTTCTCAATCGGTCGGACCGGGGAGCTGTTTTTT	CASSLFSIGRTGELFF
TRBV19	TRBJ1-4	-	-	TGTGCCAGTAGTATTTGGCGGAGCCCTAATGAAAAACTGTTTTTT	CASSIWRSPNEKLFF
TRBV29-1	TRBJ2-2	once	-	TGCAGCGTTGAAGGGCATTACACCGGGGAGCTGTTTTTT	CSVEGHYTGELFF
TRBV7-9	TRBJ2-7	-	TRBD2	TGTGCCAGCAGAATGGACGGGGAGGGGGAGCAGTACTTC	CASRMDGEGEQYF
TRBV7-7	TRBJ2-3	once	-	TGTGCCAGCAGCCCCCGTTCGGGGGTCAACACAGATACGCAGTATTTT	CASSPRSGVNTDTQYF
TRBV11-2	TRBJ2-7	-	-	TGTGCCAGCAGCTTAGATGGAAGGATGCGCTACGAGCAGTACTTC	CASSLDGRMRYEQYF
TRBV2	TRBJ2-5	-	-	TGTGCCAGCAGCGAAGGGCCCCAGGGCCATGGAGAGACCCAGTACTTC	CASSEGPQGHGETQYF
TRBV5-5	TRBJ2-6	-	TRBD1	TGTGCCAGCAGCTTGGGACAGGGGGCGCTGTCTGGGGCCAACGTCCTGACTTTC	CASSLGQGALSGANVLTF
TRBV29-1	TRBJ2-6	few	TRBD1	TGCAGCGTGGGGACAGGCTCTGGGGCCAACGTCCTGACTTTC	CSVGTGSGANVLTF
TRBV29-1	TRBJ2-1	-	TRBD2	TGCAGCGTTCTGGGGGGGGAGACAGACAATGAGCAGTTCTTC	CSVLGGETDNEQFF
TRBV2	TRBJ2-3	-	-	TGTGCCAGCAGCAAGACCTCAGATACGCAGTATTTT	CASSKTSDTQYF
TRBV2	TRBJ2-3	-	-	TGTGCCAGCAGTGGTGGGGGTTTGGGACAAGATACGCAGTATTTT	CASSGGGLGQDTQYF
TRBV9	TRBJ2-7	-	TRBD1	TGTGCCAGCAGCCCTGATGACAGGGACGACGAGCAGTACTTC	CASSPDDRDDEQYF
TRBV7-3	TRBJ2-6	-	TRBD1	TGTGCCAGCAGCTTACAACGGGACAGGGGACCTGGGGCCAACGTCCTGACTTTC	CASSLQRDRGPGANVLTF
TRBV30	TRBJ2-1	-	-	TGTGCCCACGTCGGTAGCGGTATCCGTGTAGATGAGCAGTTCTTC	CAHVGSGIRVDEQFF
TRBV19	TRBJ2-1	once	TRBD2	TGTGCCAGTAGCTTGACTAGCGGGGGAGGTGAGCAGTTCTTC	CASSLTSGGGEQFF
TRBV5-1	TRBJ2-3	-	-	TGCGCCAGCGGAGGGTCGATAGGGGATACGCAGTATTTT	CASGGSIGDTQYF
TRBV6-5	TRBJ2-2	-	-	TGTGCCAGCAGGTTTAGCGGCGGGGAGCTGTTTTTT	CASRFSGGELFF
TRBV19	TRBJ2-7	-	-	TGTGCCAGTAGTGCAGTAACAGGATCGGTCTACGAGCAGTACTTC	CASSAVTGSVYEQYF
TRBV29-1	TRBJ2-5	-	-	TGCAGCGTTGTAGGGGGTGAGGAAGAGACCCAGTACTTC	CSVVGGEEETQYF
TRBV9	TRBJ2-5	-	TRBD2	TGTGCCAGCAGCGTCGGACTAGCGGGAGTCGGAGAGACCCAGTACTTC	CASSVGLAGVGETQYF
TRBV7-2	TRBJ2-3	-	-	TGTGCCAGCACCTTCACCGGCGGGGCCAGCCCCACAGATACGCAGTATTTT	CASTFTGGASPTDTQYF
TRBV11-2	TRBJ2-7	once	-	TGTGCCAGCAGCTTAGATATGAACGAGCAGTACTTC	CASSLDMNEQYF
TRBV4-1	TRBJ2-7	-	-	TGCGCCAGCAGCCCCGGACCCCAAGCCTACGAGCAGTACTTC	CASSPGPQAYEQYF